The entry that follows covers one T cell receptor (beta chain) sequence. Its antigen is currently unknown. The sample comes from a study of T cells after yellow fever vaccination. Background on the study: Preparation of the low-cell-number fractions used SMART-Seq v4 Ultra Low Input. Overall study findings and caveats: Post-booster samples contained most primary-vaccination clones (about 96% CD4, almost 90% CD8).

It was through 5'RACE template switching that TCR cDNA was made, with a universal primer site and UMIs added. TCRdb analysed the 5' RACE reads with MiXCR anew, one entry per CDR3 protein. The table lists around 590,000 distinct CDR3 sequences, 9% to 15% of them singletons. J was trimmed by 7 bases and V by 5 bases; bases with no gene match: 5. CDR3 size: 13 residues. Germline V gene sequence: CDR1 SGHTA, CDR2 FQGNSA. This chain links TRBV7-2 with TRBJ1-2; 9 bases agree with TRBD1. The TCR was taken from a man aged 30 to 39 who received the YFV17D yellow fever vaccine. Here the sequenced sample was PBMCs, taken on the day of the yellow fever booster vaccination. The CDR3 sequence is CASSITTGGGYTF. CDR3 nucleotides: TGTGCCAGCAGCATCACGACAGGGGGTGGCTACACCTTC.